These 32 T cell receptor beta chains share one sample of origin, sequenced in a study of Ad26.COV2.S vaccination and SARS-CoV-2 variants. Regarding treatment: some 20 received Ad26.COV2.S at low or high dose, single or two shots; several received placebo; per-sample allocation not given. Sample collection was performed on day 63 after the first vaccine or placebo injection. Profiled with immunoSEQ multiplex PCR; TCRdb holds only in-frame clones, not every one. Of 300,000 to 400,000 clones in the sample, around 87% were seen once. Sequencing was performed on peripheral blood, taken in a trial of Ad26.COV2.S vaccine versus placebo. The receptors originated from a person aged 18-65 years who received the Ad26.COV2.S COVID-19 vaccine or a placebo.

The chain carries TRBV20-1 and TRBJ2-7, with D possibly matching TRBD1 (6 bases). This CDR3 contains 11 residues. From germline, CDR1 is DFQATT and CDR2 SNEGSKA (reference sequence). Trimming stripped 4 bases from V and 6 bases from J, with 10 bases between. The CDR3 spells CSAMPGVEQYF. The DNA for the CDR3 is TGCAGTGCTATGCCAGGGGTCGAGCAGTACTTC.

This clone has more than one count but fewer than ten. V is TRBV12-5 and J is TRBJ2-2; TRBD2 matches at 9 bases. The germline gives CDR1 LGHNT, CDR2 FRNRAP. The ends lost 0 bases at V and 4 bases at J; junction bases unmatched: 6. The CDR3 totals 17 residues. The CDR3 DNA reads as TGTGCTAGTGGTTTGGTAATAGTTAGCGGGGGCACCGGGGAGCTGTTTTTT. Its protein product is CASGLVIVSGGTGELFF.

Concerning this clone: Relative to the germline gene, one junction end is altered; a read error may explain this. The chain employs TRBV2 and TRBJ1-5, with 9 positions matching TRBD1. Germline V gives CDR1 SNHLY, CDR2 FYNNEI. The CDR3 has 12 amino acids. The DNA for the CDR3 is TGTGCCAGCAGGGAGGACAGGGGTAGGCCAATTTTT. Amino acids: CASREDRGRPIF.

The genes are TRBV6-5 and TRBJ2-1; 12 positions match TRBD2. This CDR3 region has 15 residues. With 6 bases clipped from V and 7 bases from J, the junction kept 7 bases outside the gene matches. CDR1 is MNHEY, CDR2 SVGAGI, per germline. The CDR3 nucleotides are TGTGCCAGCAGAGCTCTAGCGGGGGGGCTGAATGAGCAGTTCTTC. This codes for CASRALAGGLNEQFF.

This chain connects TRBV5-1 to TRBJ2-3; 7 bases map to TRBD1. V lost 8 bases and J lost 4; bases outside the gene matches: 13. The CDR3 loop spans 15 amino acids. Germline values: CDR1 SGHRS, CDR2 YFSETQ. CDR3 residues: CASTRQGPRADTQYF. The DNA for the CDR3 is TGCGCCAGTACCCGACAGGGCCCCCGGGCAGATACGCAGTATTTT.

The genes are TRBV7-3 and TRBJ2-1; D may be TRBD1 (6 bases). Trimming left V 6 bases short and J 5 bases short, with 11 bases between. The germline V gene encodes CDR1 SGHTA and CDR2 FQGTGA. The CDR3 is 13 residues long. The CDR3 DNA is TGTGCCAGCAGAGGGGGAGCCAACAATGAGCAGTTCTTC. Translating gives CASRGGANNEQFF.

This chain links TRBV7-2 with TRBJ1-2, with D hard to call. The CDR3 loop spans 13 amino acids. V shed 1 base and J shed 4 bases, with 7 bases lying between them. The V gene's germline CDR1 is SGHTA and CDR2 FQGNSA. Here the CDR3 reads CASSLDGVYGYTF. The CDR3 nucleotides are TGTGCCAGCAGCTTAGATGGGGTCTATGGCTACACCTTC. Full variable domain (rest looked up from reference TRBV7-2 and TRBJ1-2): GAGVSQSPSNKVTEKGKDVELRCDPISGHTALYWYRQSLGQGLEFLIYFQGNSAPDKSGLPSDRFSAERTGGSVSTLTIQRTQQEDSAVYLCASSLDGVYGYTFGSGTRLTVV.

The genes are TRBV18 and TRBJ2-7; 8 bases map to TRBD1. The CDR3 loop spans 15 amino acids. V dropped 3 bases and J dropped 2; count of bases not matched to a gene: 6. Germline-derived CDR1 and CDR2 are KGHSH and LQKENI. The CDR3 sequence: CASSPFQGATYEQYF. The CDR3 DNA reads as TGTGCCAGCTCACCGTTCCAGGGGGCAACCTACGAGCAGTACTTC.

This clone was counted a few times. The J gene is TRBJ2-7, the V gene TRBV4-1; 9 bases align to TRBD1. Germline V gene sequence: CDR1 MGHRA, CDR2 YSYEKL. V lost 1 base and J lost 4; bases outside the gene matches: 11. The CDR3 has 17 amino acids. CDR3 sequence: CASSQVTGTGTLYEQYF. The CDR3 DNA follows: TGCGCCAGCAGCCAAGTAACCGGGACAGGGACGCTATACGAGCAGTACTTC.

The chain couples TRBV5-1 to TRBJ2-2; D not resolved. The CDR3 runs to 15 residues. Germline values: CDR1 SGHRS, CDR2 YFSETQ. Trimming shortened V by 4 bases and J by 7 bases, and 17 bases separated the two germline ends. In DNA, the CDR3 is TGCGCCAGCAGCCCCCGCGGTAGACCGGACGGGGAGCTGTTTTTT. This encodes CASSPRGRPDGELFF. Together with reference TRBV5-1 and TRBJ2-2, the CDR3 gives the full variable domain: KAGVTQTPRYLIKTRGQQVTLSCSPISGHRSVSWYQQTPGQGLQFLFEYFSETQRNKGNFPGRFSGRQFSNSRSEMNVSTLELGDSALYLCASSPRGRPDGELFFGEGSRLTVL.

This clone was counted once. The chain has TRBV19 and TRBJ1-5, with 9 bases identical to TRBD1. CDR3 size: 18 residues. V trimming: 4 bases; J trimming: 5 bases; junction bases outside the gene matches: 15. Germline CDR1 reads LNHDA; CDR2 reads SQIVND (reference sequence). The CDR3 loop is CASSRGTGRVVRDQPQHF. CDR3 DNA: TGTGCCAGTAGTAGGGGGACAGGGAGGGTGGTACGCGATCAGCCCCAGCATTTT.

This clone was seen a single time. The chain carries TRBV6-5 and TRBJ1-1; 9 nucleotides agree with TRBD1. Germline V CDR1 and CDR2: MNHEY, SVGAGI. After removal of 7 bases from V and 5 bases from J, the junction contained 5 bases not matched to a gene. The CDR3 contains 13 residues. The CDR3 protein is CASTGQGWTEAFF. The CDR3 DNA reads as TGTGCCAGCACTGGACAGGGGTGGACTGAAGCTTTCTTT.

The rearrangement joins TRBV6-5 to TRBJ1-2, with 7 bases fitting TRBD1. The CDR3 totals 13 residues. The germline gives CDR1 MNHEY, CDR2 SVGAGI. Losses at the gene ends were 2 bases for V and 7 bases for J; bases not matched to a gene: 4. CDR3 nucleotide sequence: TGTGCCAGCAGTTACCATAACAGGGGTGGCTACACCTTC. Its translation: CASSYHNRGGYTF.

The rearrangement links TRBV4-2 to TRBJ2-6, with D possibly TRBD2 on 6 matching bases. CDR1 LGHNA and CDR2 YNFKEQ come from the germline V gene. The CDR3 contains 17 residues. Trimming cost V 7 bases and J 0 bases, with 16 bases left between them. As DNA, the CDR3 is TGTGCCAGCAATCCCGGGGGATTGCGCTCTGGGGCCAACGTCCTGACTTTC. This codes for CASNPGGLRSGANVLTF.

The CDR3 reads CASSFQTGALNQPQHF. In DNA form, the CDR3 reads TGTGCCAGCAGCTTTCAGACAGGGGCCCTCAATCAGCCCCAGCATTTT. The V and J genes are TRBV7-2 and TRBJ1-5; 8 bases match TRBD1. V shed 3 bases, J shed 3 bases, and the junction held 7 bases outside the gene matches. The CDR3 has 16 amino acids. CDR1 is SGHTA, CDR2 FQGNSA, per germline.

This chain links TRBV18 with TRBJ1-6, with a tentative D call TRBD1 (6 bases). Trimming cost V 3 bases and J 5 bases, with 11 bases left between them. Germline V gene sequence: CDR1 KGHSH, CDR2 LQKENI. The CDR3 covers 15 residues. CDR3 bases: TGTGCCAGCTCACCTGGGACACCTAATAATTCACCCCTCCACTTT. The encoded protein is CASSPGTPNNSPLHF.

Details on this clone: In the same sample, other DNA sequences code for this CDR3. The chain links TRBV27 to TRBJ1-5; 7 bases line up with TRBD1. The V gene end was trimmed by 4 bases and the J gene end by 4 bases; junction bases not matched to a gene: 1. The V gene's germline CDR1 is MNHEY and CDR2 SMNVEV (reference sequence). CDR3 length: 13 residues. The CDR3 bases are TGTGCCAGCAGTTGGGACAGTAATCAGCCCCAGCATTTT. Amino acid sequence: CASSWDSNQPQHF.

This rearrangement joins TRBV7-2 to TRBJ2-6; a possible D gene is TRBD1 (6 bases). Trimming left V 5 bases short and J 0 bases short, with 11 bases between. Germline V CDR1 and CDR2: SGHTA, FQGNSA. This CDR3 spans 16 amino acids. CDR3 nucleotide sequence: TGTGCCAGCAGCCCTACAGGGAGCTCTGGGGCCAACGTCCTGACTTTC. It codes for CASSPTGSSGANVLTF.

The V gene is TRBV10-3, the J gene TRBJ1-6; tentative D call: TRBD1 (5 bases). Trimming stripped 3 bases from V and 7 bases from J, with 10 bases between. CDR3 size: 14 residues. CDR1 is ENHRY and CDR2 is SYGVKD in the germline V gene. The DNA for the CDR3 is TGTGCCATCAGTGACCGGGACGGAAATTCACCCCTCCACTTT. This encodes CAISDRDGNSPLHF.

The genes are TRBV6-5 and TRBJ2-1; no clear D. The CDR3 totals 13 residues. Trimming shortened V by 6 bases and J by 6 bases, and 12 bases separated the two germline ends. Germline lookup yields CDR1 MNHEY and CDR2 SVGAGI. This CDR3 is CASSKGPGNEQFF. The CDR3 nucleotides are TGTGCCAGCAGCAAAGGGCCGGGCAATGAGCAGTTCTTC.

For this clone: A junction boundary mismatches the germline segment, possibly from a read error. The chain links TRBV4-1 to TRBJ1-4; no clear D gene. This CDR3 has 14 residues. Germline CDR1 and CDR2: MGHRA and YSYEKL. CDR3 region: CASSQEGTSEKLFF. DNA for the CDR3: TGCGCCAGCAGCCAAGAAGGCACTAGTGAAAAACTGTTTTTT.

This chain connects TRBV11-2 to TRBJ1-2; weak D call: TRBD1 (5 bases). CDR3 length: 13 residues. The ends were cut back, 0 bases at V and 4 bases at J, with 6 bases in the middle. Looked up from germline, CDR1 is SGHAT and CDR2 is FQNNGV. CDR3 residues: CASSLEGPYGYTF. CDR3 sequence (DNA): TGTGCCAGCAGCTTAGAGGGGCCCTATGGCTACACCTTC.

This clone was seen once. CDR3 sequence (DNA): TGTGCCAGCAGCCGTTACAGGGGTAGCTCTGGAAACACCATATATTTT. Protein sequence: CASSRYRGSSGNTIYF. The chain recombines TRBV11-2 with TRBJ1-3; 7 bases are shared with TRBD1. CDR3 size: 16 residues. The V segment lost 5 bases and the J segment 0 bases; nucleotides outside the gene matches: 7. CDR1 and CDR2 (germline): SGHAT, FQNNGV.

The rearrangement links TRBV19 to TRBJ1-1; 8 bases match TRBD1. The V segment lost 4 bases and the J segment 4 bases; nucleotides outside the gene matches: 5. CDR1 and CDR2 (germline): LNHDA, SQIVND (reference sequence). The CDR3 loop spans 14 amino acids. This chain's CDR3 is CASSTDRASTEAFF. The CDR3 bases are TGTGCCAGTAGTACGGACAGGGCGTCCACTGAAGCTTTCTTT.

The chain is built from TRBV7-9 and TRBJ1-3, with D unclear. Per germline, CDR1 SEHNR and CDR2 FQNEAQ (reference sequence). V was shortened by 5 bases and J by 3 bases, with 5 bases between the two germline ends. This CDR3 has 12 amino acids. CDR3 amino acids: CASSPSGNTIYF. In DNA form, the CDR3 reads TGTGCCAGCAGCCCAAGTGGAAACACCATATATTTT.

This clone was observed once. This chain uses TRBV6-5 with TRBJ2-1; TRBD2 aligns across 7 bases. Germline V gene data show CDR1 as MNHEY and CDR2 as SVGAGI. CDR3 length equals 15 residues. V lost 3 bases and J lost 3; bases outside the gene matches: 5. As DNA, the CDR3 is TGTGCCAGCAGTTATGCTGGCGGGGGCTACAATGAGCAGTTCTTC. It specifies CASSYAGGGYNEQFF.

The rearrangement links TRBV18 to TRBJ1-6, with TRBD1 identical over 7 bases. From germline, CDR1 is KGHSH and CDR2 LQKENI. The junction had 1 base not matched to a gene; V was cut back by 3 bases and J by 5 bases. This CDR3 contains 14 residues. The CDR3 here is CASSPDRNNSPLHF. For the CDR3, the DNA is TGTGCCAGCTCACCGGACAGGAATAATTCACCCCTCCACTTT.

V gene TRBV5-4 combines with J gene TRBJ1-2, with 8 bases that match TRBD1. V was pared by 2 bases and J by 1 base, with 16 bases of the junction left unmatched. Germline V gives CDR1 SGHNT, CDR2 YYREEE (reference sequence). This CDR3 has 19 residues. The CDR3, as DNA: TGTGCCAGCAGCTTCCCCGAAGGGGACAGGCCCTTATTTAACTATGGCTACACCTTC. The encoded protein is CASSFPEGDRPLFNYGYTF.

This sequence joins TRBV7-9 and TRBJ1-2; no firm D call. The CDR3 has 14 amino acids. The V and J ends lost 2 bases and 3 bases respectively, with 10 bases between them. Per germline, CDR1 SEHNR and CDR2 FQNEAQ (reference sequence). CDR3 in DNA: TGTGCCAGCAGCTTATCCCATTCGGACTATGGCTACACCTTC. It codes for CASSLSHSDYGYTF.

The V and J genes are TRBV6-5 and TRBJ1-2; TRBD1 might be the D (5 bases). The CDR3 runs 15 residues. Germline V gene data show CDR1 as MNHEY and CDR2 as SVGAGI. Trimming left V 8 bases short and J 4 bases short, with 20 bases between. CDR3 in DNA: TGTGCCAGCGCCAATCGCCAGGGAGACCCCTATGGCTACACCTTC. Encoded protein: CASANRQGDPYGYTF.

The rearrangement uses TRBV7-2 and TRBJ1-6, with 8 bases identical to TRBD1. V trimming: 5 bases; J trimming: 9 bases; junction bases outside the gene matches: 6. This CDR3 region has 14 residues. Germline CDR1 SGHTA, CDR2 FQGNSA. Here the CDR3 reads CASSPRQGLSPLHF. The DNA of the CDR3 is TGTGCCAGCAGCCCACGACAGGGGCTTTCACCCCTCCACTTT.

CDR3 in DNA: TGTGCCAGCAGCCAAGAGGACAGGCCAAGCTACAATGAGCAGTTCTTC. It specifies CASSQEDRPSYNEQFF. The chain is built from TRBV4-2 and TRBJ2-1; 7 bases fit TRBD1. The junction had 5 bases not matched to a gene; V was cut back by 0 bases and J by 3 bases. The CDR3 is 16 amino acids. CDR1 is LGHNA, CDR2 YNFKEQ, per germline.